The 17 T cell receptor beta chains below all came from one sample that was sequenced in a study of blood T cells in healthy people across ages. Primed by a sample-barcoded 5' primer and a J-beta primer mix, a second PCR proceeded for 7 to 11 cycles. TCRdb reanalysed the 5' RACE reads using MiXCR and keeps one entry per CDR3 protein. The sample consists of 1.8 million or so distinct CDR3 sequences, about two fifths of them appearing once. Sequencing was performed on blood. Receptors originate from a human donor in good health.

The chain uses TRBV4-3 and TRBJ1-6; D unclear. V lost 5 bases and J lost 9, with 14 bases in between. The germline V gene has CDR1 LGHNA and CDR2 YSLEER. The CDR3 is made up of 14 amino acids. The CDR3 DNA reads as TGCGCCAGCAGCGAAAGCCAGATGGGTTCACCCCTCCACTTT. This gives the protein CASSESQMGSPLHF.

This rearrangement joins TRBV27 to TRBJ2-2; 10 nucleotides line up with TRBD2. Trimming cost V 0 bases and J 8 bases; bases outside gene matches: 3. The CDR3 spans 15 residues. Germline V gene sequence: CDR1 MNHEY, CDR2 SMNVEV (reference sequence). The CDR3 spells CASSLSASGGGELFF. The CDR3 nucleotides are TGTGCCAGCAGTTTATCGGCTAGCGGGGGAGGGGAGCTGTTTTTT.

Only a few counts were recorded for this clonotype. The chain couples TRBV11-3 to TRBJ2-5; perhaps D is TRBD1 or TRBD2 (7 bases each). This CDR3 comprises 15 residues. Trimming left V 1 base short and J 5 bases short, with 14 bases between. Germline CDR1 and CDR2: SGHNT and YENEEA. The CDR3 reads CASSLGGGTVETQYF. CDR3 DNA sequence: TGTGCCAGCAGCTTAGGGGGGGGGACAGTCGAGACCCAGTACTTC.

The chain joins TRBV21-1 to TRBJ2-1; the table's D call, TRBD1, has no DNA check behind it. TRBV21-1 is marked as a pseudogene. The CDR3 runs 19 residues. The CDR3 here is CASSKFLPGCYTVYNEQFF. The CDR3 DNA reads TGTGCCAGCAGCAAATTCCTGCCCGGTTGCTACACCGTTTACAATGAGCAGTTCTTC.

About this clonotype: A read error may account for a junction end that differs from germline. The chain is built from TRBV6-5 and TRBJ2-2, with TRBD1 matching 7 bases. CDR3 length: 16 amino acids. The germline V gene encodes CDR1 MNHEY and CDR2 SVGAGI. The DNA for the CDR3 is TGTGCCAGCAGTTACTCAGGGGGCGGTAGCACCGGGGAGCCGTTTTTT. This encodes CASSYSGGGSTGEPFF.

As concerns this clonotype: The junction shows a germline mismatch at one end, possibly a read error. The rearrangement uses TRBV6-1 and TRBJ1-1, with D possibly matching TRBD1 (6 bases). The CDR3 is 12 residues long. Germline V gene lookup returns CDR1 MNHNS and CDR2 SASEGT. The CDR3 DNA follows: TGTGCCAGCAGGGACAGCCTCACTGAAGCATTCTTT. Translated, it gives CASRDSLTEAFF.

The genes are TRBV27 and TRBJ2-7, with D possibly called TRBD1 or TRBD2 (5 bases each). V gave up 3 bases and J gave up 5 bases, with 11 bases separating them. The CDR3 covers 13 residues. CDR1 MNHEY and CDR2 SMNVEV come from the germline V gene (reference sequence). DNA of the CDR3: TGTGCCAGCAGTTTTGGGGGAATCGACGAGCAGTACTTC. Residues: CASSFGGIDEQYF.

Comments on this clonotype: The junction departs from germline at one end; a sequencing error may be responsible. The chain has TRBV7-9 and TRBJ1-4, with D tentatively TRBD1 (6 bases). Germline CDR1 SEHNR, CDR2 FQNEAQ (reference sequence). This CDR3 has 17 residues. DNA for the CDR3: TGTGCCAGCAGTTATGTCAGGGGTCCGGTCCTTAATGAAAAACTGTTATTT. Its translation: CASSYVRGPVLNEKLLF. Supplemented by reference TRBV7-9 and TRBJ1-4, the full variable domain reads DTGVSQNPRHKITKRGQNVTFRCDPISEHNRLYWYRQTLGQGPEFLTYFQNEAQLEKSRLLSDRFSAERPKGSFSTLEIQRTEQGDSAMYLCASSYVRGPVLNEKLLFGSGTQLSVL.

This rearrangement joins TRBV20-1 to TRBJ2-5; D tentatively reads TRBD1 or TRBD2 (5 bases each). The CDR3 runs to 14 residues. The germline CDR1 and CDR2 sequences are DFQATT and SNEGSKA (reference sequence). V lost 6 bases and J 4 bases, leaving 18 bases between the germline ends. CDR3 amino acids: CSARGPKELETQYF. In nucleotides, the CDR3 is TGCAGTGCGAGGGGACCAAAGGAGTTAGAGACCCAGTACTTC.

This clonotype was counted only a few times. The V call is TRBV27, the J call TRBJ1-2; D unresolved. The germline V gene has CDR1 MNHEY and CDR2 SMNVEV (reference sequence). V lost 1 base, J lost 3 bases, and 9 bases lay in between. CDR3 size: 14 residues. The CDR3 here is CASSLWREYYGYTF. As DNA, the CDR3 is TGTGCCAGCAGTTTATGGAGGGAATACTATGGCTACACCTTC.

V usage is TRBV5-1 and J usage is TRBJ2-5; 8 nucleotides align to TRBD1. The CDR3 totals 15 residues. Germline values: CDR1 SGHRS, CDR2 YFSETQ. The J segment lost 2 bases and the V segment lost 5 bases, leaving 8 bases of the junction unmatched. CDR3 residues: CASSSGDRYQETQYF. CDR3 nucleotide sequence: TGCGCCAGCAGTAGTGGGGACAGGTATCAAGAGACCCAGTACTTC. Using reference TRBV5-1 and TRBJ2-5 for the parts outside the CDR3, the full variable domain is KAGVTQTPRYLIKTRGQQVTLSCSPISGHRSVSWYQQTPGQGLQFLFEYFSETQRNKGNFPGRFSGRQFSNSRSEMNVSTLELGDSALYLCASSSGDRYQETQYFGPGTRLLVL.

The chain carries TRBV5-1 and TRBJ2-4, with 9 bases aligning to TRBD1. TRBJ2-7 matches the DNA end more closely, so the J call is doubtful. This CDR3 is built from 17 residues. In germline, CDR1 is SGHRS, CDR2 YFSETQ. CDR3 nucleotide sequence: TGCGCCAGCAGCTCGACCGGGACAGGGATTAGTTCCTACGAGCAGTACTTC. Its translation: CASSSTGTGISSYEQYF.

The V call is TRBV6-6, the J call TRBJ2-6, with a weak D call TRBD1 (6 bases). This CDR3 spans 17 amino acids. Germline V gene data show CDR1 as MNHNY and CDR2 as SVGAGI (reference sequence). V was clipped by 6 bases and J by 1 base, with 16 bases between them. The CDR3 DNA reads TGTGCCAGCAGCAGACAGGTCTTTTCGTCTGGGGCCAACGTCCTGACTTTC. It specifies CASSRQVFSSGANVLTF.

This rearrangement joins TRBV11-2 to TRBJ2-3; possible D gene TRBD2, 5 bases. The CDR3 length is 16 residues. With 1 base removed from V and 2 bases from J, the gap between germline ends came to 13 bases. Germline loops: CDR1 SGHAT, CDR2 FQNNGV. The CDR3 is CASSLGGSGYTDTQYF. CDR3 sequence (DNA): TGTGCCAGCAGCTTAGGTGGGAGCGGATACACAGATACGCAGTATTTT.

The J gene is TRBJ2-3, the V gene TRBV29-1, with TRBD2 matching 11 bases. The germline CDR1 and CDR2 sequences are SQVTM and ANQGSEA. This CDR3 spans 19 amino acids. J gave up 1 base and V 1 base, and 13 bases lay outside the gene matches. This CDR3 reads CSVEVILAGGRIRTDTQYF. CDR3 DNA sequence: TGCAGCGTTGAAGTGATCCTAGCGGGGGGCCGGATCCGCACAGATACGCAGTATTTT.

This clonotype has a count of ten or more. CDR3 in amino acids: CASSSRVNEQFF. The DNA of the CDR3 is TGTGCCAGCAGCTCAAGGGTCAATGAGCAGTTCTTC. The chain is built from TRBV6-2 or TRBV6-3 and TRBJ2-1; the D is unclear. The CDR3 is 12 residues long. V lost 6 bases and J lost 6, with 9 bases in between. The germline V gene has CDR1 MNHEY and CDR2 SVGEGT.

The chain has TRBV29-1 and TRBJ2-6; D is uncertain. Germline V gene data show CDR1 as SQVTM and CDR2 as ANQGSEA. This CDR3 spans 13 amino acids. V was pared by 2 bases and J by 2 bases, with 4 bases between. This CDR3 reads CSVEKAGANVLTF. CDR3 DNA sequence: TGCAGCGTTGAAAAGGCTGGGGCCAACGTCCTGACTTTC.